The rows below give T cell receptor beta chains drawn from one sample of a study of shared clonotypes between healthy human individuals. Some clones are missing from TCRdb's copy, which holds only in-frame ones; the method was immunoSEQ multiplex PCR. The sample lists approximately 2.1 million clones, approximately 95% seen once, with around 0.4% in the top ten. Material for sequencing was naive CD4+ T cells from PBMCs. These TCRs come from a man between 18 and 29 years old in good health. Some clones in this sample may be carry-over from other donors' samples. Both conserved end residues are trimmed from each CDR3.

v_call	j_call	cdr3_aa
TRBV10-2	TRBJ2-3	ASSEFGASIQGTQY
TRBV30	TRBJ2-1	AWSSGLAGESSYNEQF
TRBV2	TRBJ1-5	ASSGGENQPQH
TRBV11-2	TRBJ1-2	ASSLGVPSGGKDGYT
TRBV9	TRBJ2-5	ASSVHGRETQY
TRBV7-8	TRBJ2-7	ASSPPGDSYEQY
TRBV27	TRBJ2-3	ASSFLHTDTQY
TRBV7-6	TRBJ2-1	ASSVGLAGENNEQF
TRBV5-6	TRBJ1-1	ASSWGQGAGTEAF
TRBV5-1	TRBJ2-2	ASRPWRNTGELF
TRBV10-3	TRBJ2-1	AISGGGSEQF
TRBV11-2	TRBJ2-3	ASSFAQSTDTQY
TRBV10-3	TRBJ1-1	AISESSGRGLNTEAF
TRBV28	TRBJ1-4	ASSFRSTNEKLF
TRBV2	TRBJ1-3	ASSLGQGSGNTIY
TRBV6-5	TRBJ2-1	ASSSAGGLTVQF
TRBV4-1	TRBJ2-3	ASSQDPGADTQY
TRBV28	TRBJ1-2	AIGGPSGQAYGYT